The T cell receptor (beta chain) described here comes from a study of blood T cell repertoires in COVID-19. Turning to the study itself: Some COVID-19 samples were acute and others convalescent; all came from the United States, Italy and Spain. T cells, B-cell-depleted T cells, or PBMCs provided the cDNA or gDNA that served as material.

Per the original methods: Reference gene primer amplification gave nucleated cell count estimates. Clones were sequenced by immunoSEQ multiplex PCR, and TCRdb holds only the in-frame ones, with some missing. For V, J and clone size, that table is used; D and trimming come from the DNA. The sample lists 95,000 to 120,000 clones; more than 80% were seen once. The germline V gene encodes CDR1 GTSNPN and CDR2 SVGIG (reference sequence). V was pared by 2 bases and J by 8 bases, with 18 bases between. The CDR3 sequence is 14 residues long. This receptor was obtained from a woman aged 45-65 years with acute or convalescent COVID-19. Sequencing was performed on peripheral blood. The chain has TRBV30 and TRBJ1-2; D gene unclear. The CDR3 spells CAWSFGEAVAGYTF. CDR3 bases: TGTGCCTGGAGTTTCGGCGAGGCGGTCGCCGGCTACACCTTC.